This T cell receptor beta chain was sequenced during a study of T cell repertoires in cytomegalovirus infection. Background on the study: Selection of CMV epitopes for the study included recently identified HLA-C-restricted and well-studied HLA-B-restricted ones. Both CMV infection and a matching HLA type were indicated by public TCR beta signatures. Findings of the study overall: The cumulative frequency of public TCR beta families identified carriers of CMV plus the relevant HLA. The study found HLA-C-restricted CMV-specific TCR beta clonotypes dominating the ex vivo response.

From the reads, TCRdb called clonotypes with MiXCR, one entry per CDR3 protein. The sample has about 770,000 distinct CDR3 sequences, 25% to 35% seen once. This CDR3 spans 15 amino acids. With 10 bases removed from V and 0 bases from J, the gap between germline ends came to 16 bases. Concerning this clonotype: Its antigen is currently unknown.

Source: cultured CD8+ T cells from PBMCs, taken from culture after CMV antigen stimulation. This TCR came from a human donor in good health (CMV status not recorded). Some clones in this sample may be carry-over from other donors' samples. The chain couples TRBV12-3 or TRBV12-4 to TRBJ2-1; D is undetermined. DNA for the CDR3: TGTGCCACCCTCACCAGTTCGCGCTCCTACAATGAGCAGTTCTTC. Translating gives CATLTSSRSYNEQFF.